This record looks at one T cell receptor beta chain sequence and its context. Its antigen is currently not known. No much larger clonotype is one base removed from it; base qualities were not supplied. At the junction V is shortened by 6 bases and J by 0 bases, with 15 bases in between. The CDR3 spans 16 residues, from the cysteine through the phenylalanine. Only the CDR3 part of the read is kept: 48 bases, read in frame from the first base. This entry is derived from a study of low-dose radiotherapy and immunotherapy resistance in tumors (dated 2022 in TCRdb). For the wider study: Cohort 1 received 0.5 Gy per fraction every 2 weeks, with a prescribed total PTV dose of 6.5 Gy. Starting on cycle 1 day 1, patients took 300 mg of aspirin by mouth once a day for four cycles. Cyclophosphamide 200 mg/m2 was given intravenously every two weeks, one day before each radiation and immunotherapy administration. For Cohort 2, the dose was 1 Gy per fraction given every two weeks, adding up to 13 Gy in total across 26 weeks. Randomization of trial participants into treatment groups was not performed. Nivolumab and ipilimumab were both given intravenously, with nivolumab at a 240 mg flat dose every two weeks and ipilimumab at 1 mg/kg every six weeks. The translational analysis covered eight patients: three from the first dose cohort and the first five from the second dose cohort.

Instrument used: Illumina HiSeq 2500. First-strand cDNA was synthesized with Superscript III and a set of TRAV- and TRBV-specific primers, covering both TCRalpha and TCRbeta chains. A roughly 18-cycle PCR with Phusion amplified the TCRs, pairing a constant-region primer with the adapter that was attached to the V primers. Isolated mRNA was amplified with the MessageAmp II aRNA Amplification Kit, using a roughly 15-hour in vitro transcription at 37°C. The Dynabeads mRNA DIRECT Purification Kit was used to isolate mRNA for TCR sequencing. Indexed Illumina adapters were added in a second Phusion PCR of 25 cycles, after which AMPure XP beads were used to purify the products. In the source study's methods: Using custom Perl scripts, TCR sequences encoding the same protein were pooled, out-of-frame sequences were removed, and the abundance of each clonotype was computed. The analysis excluded TCR sequences that were supported by just one read. Repertoire metrics included Shannon entropy, Gini index, clonality, richness, and frequency of TCRs shared between repertoires. Clones were called with MiXCR by TCRdb after fastp trimmed the public reads at Q25, and only in-frame beta chains were retained. A single entry per CDR3 protein holds the most common genes and DNA from its merged rows. These V and J calls derive from TCRdb rather than the authors' analysis. Here the sample has about 97,000 distinct CDR3 sequences; 20% to 25% occur a single time. The ten top clones hold approximately 4% of the sample.

The time point label, as the study defines it: after trial treatment. In light of the paper, this sample's treatment or condition label describes: LDRT plus nivolumab, ipilimumab, low-dose cyclophosphamide and aspirin (RACIN trial). Donors were enrolled in RACIN, a single-arm phase I dose-escalation trial combining nivolumab, ipilimumab, aspirin, low-dose cyclophosphamide and low-dose radiotherapy. To be eligible, a patient needed to have an advanced solid tumor that was TIL-negative. The sequencing used PBMCs, collected after low-dose radiotherapy plus immunotherapy. This receptor chain uses TRBV12-3 or TRBV12-4 and TRBJ2-1; the D assignment is uncertain and may be TRBD1 or TRBD2, with 5 bases supporting each. The receptor was derived from a male donor with prostate cancer. DNA sequence: TGTGCCAGCAGCCCTCATGAGGGACGCTCCTACAATGAGCAGTTCTTC. It encodes CASSPHEGRSYNEQFF.